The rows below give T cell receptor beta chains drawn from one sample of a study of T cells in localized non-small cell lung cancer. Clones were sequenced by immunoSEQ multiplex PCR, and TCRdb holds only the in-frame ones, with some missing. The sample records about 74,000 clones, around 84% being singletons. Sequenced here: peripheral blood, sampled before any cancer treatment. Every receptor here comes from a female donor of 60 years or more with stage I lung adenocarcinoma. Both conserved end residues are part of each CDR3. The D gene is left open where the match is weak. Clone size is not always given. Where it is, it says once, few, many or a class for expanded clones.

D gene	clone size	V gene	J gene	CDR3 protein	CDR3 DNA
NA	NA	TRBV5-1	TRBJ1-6	CASSYIPQGNYNSPLHF	TGCGCCAGCAGCTATATCCCGCAGGGGAATTATAATTCACCCCTCCACTTT
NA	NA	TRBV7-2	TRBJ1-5	CASSFDSGQPQHF	TGTGCCAGCAGTTTTGACTCGGGCCAGCCCCAGCATTTT
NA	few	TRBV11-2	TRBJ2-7	CASTSGPTYEQYF	TGTGCCAGCACCTCGGGACCTACCTACGAGCAGTACTTC
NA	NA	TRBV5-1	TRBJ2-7	CASSLEGPSYEQYF	TGCGCCAGCAGCTTGGAGGGCCCTTCCTACGAGCAGTACTTC
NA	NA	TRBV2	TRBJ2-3	CASSEVPPGGQYF	TGTGCCAGCAGTGAAGTTCCCCCAGGAGGGCAGTATTTT
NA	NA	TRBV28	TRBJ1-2	CASSSGRFPNYGYTF	TGTGCCAGCAGCTCCGGACGATTCCCTAACTATGGCTACACCTTC
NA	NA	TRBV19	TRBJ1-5	CASSIATYSNQPQHF	TGTGCCAGTAGTATTGCCACGTATAGCAATCAGCCCCAGCATTTT
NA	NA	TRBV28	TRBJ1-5	CASSLSQINQPQHF	TGTGCCAGCAGTCTATCCCAAATTAATCAGCCCCAGCATTTT
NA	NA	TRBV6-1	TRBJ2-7	CASRRTEAGPYEQYF	TGTGCCAGCAGGCGAACAGAAGCCGGGCCCTACGAGCAGTACTTC
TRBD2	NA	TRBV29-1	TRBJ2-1	CSVATSDEQFF	TGCAGCGTCGCGACTAGCGATGAGCAGTTCTTC